The 13 T cell receptor beta chains below all came from one sample that was sequenced in a study of blood T cell repertoires in COVID-19. The table came from immunoSEQ multiplex PCR; TCRdb's copy has only in-frame clones and leaves some out. Found here are about 250,000 clones, more than 70% of them singletons; the top ten hold approximately 9%. The sequenced material came from peripheral blood. All receptors derive from a man aged 35-49 years with active or convalescent COVID-19.

V usage is TRBV7-2 and J usage is TRBJ1-5; no definite D call. Germline-derived CDR1 and CDR2 are SGHTA and FQGNSA. Trimming cost V 2 bases and J 0 bases, with 5 bases left between them. This CDR3 spans 14 amino acids. CDR3 residues: CASSLYYSNQPQHF. The CDR3 nucleotides read TGTGCCAGCAGCTTATATTATAGCAATCAGCCCCAGCATTTT.

This chain uses TRBV24-1 with TRBJ2-5; tentatively, D is TRBD1 (5 bases). The CDR3 is made up of 13 amino acids. The germline CDR1 and CDR2 sequences are KGHDR and SFDVKD. Trimming left V 9 bases short and J 3 bases short, with 13 bases between. The CDR3 sequence: CATANGAKETQYF. CDR3 in DNA: TGTGCCACCGCAAATGGGGCGAAAGAGACCCAGTACTTC.

The rearrangement links TRBV6-5 to TRBJ1-3; no clear D gene. The CDR3 consists of 13 residues. With 7 bases removed from V and 7 bases from J, the gap between germline ends came to 14 bases. Per the germline V gene, CDR1 is MNHEY and CDR2 is SVGAGI. The CDR3 sequence: CASTSLNRNTIYF. CDR3 bases: TGTGCCAGCACGAGCCTCAACCGGAACACCATATATTTT.

A few counts support this clone. The chain carries TRBV12-5 and TRBJ1-2; the match to TRBD1 covers 9 bases. CDR1 LGHNT and CDR2 FRNRAP come from the germline V gene. With V trimmed by 5 bases and J by 8 bases, 12 bases remained unmatched. The CDR3 runs to 15 residues. The CDR3 sequence is CASGLSVQGARGYTF. The CDR3 coding sequence is TGTGCTAGTGGTCTCTCAGTACAGGGGGCGAGGGGCTACACCTTC. The variable domain in full, completed from reference TRBV12-5 and TRBJ1-2, reads DARVTQTPRHKVTEMGQEVTMRCQPILGHNTVFWYRQTMMQGLELLAYFRNRAPLDDSGMPKDRFSAEMPDATLATLKIQPSEPRDSAVYFCASGLSVQGARGYTFGSGTRLTVV.

The chain recombines TRBV11-3 with TRBJ2-3, with TRBD1 matching over 7 bases. Germline trimming cut 5 bases from V and 2 bases from J; bases unmatched to any gene: 4. This CDR3 is built from 14 residues. Germline V CDR1 and CDR2: SGHNT, YENEEA. CDR3 amino acids: CASSEGQITDTQYF. The CDR3 DNA is TGTGCCAGCAGCGAGGGACAGATCACAGATACGCAGTATTTT.

J is TRBJ2-7 and V is TRBV14; 8 bases are shared with TRBD2. With V trimmed by 1 base and J by 2 bases, 1 base remained unmatched. The germline V gene encodes CDR1 SGHDN and CDR2 FVKESK. The CDR3 length is 14 residues. CDR3 residues: CASSQGRGAYEQYF. The CDR3 bases are TGTGCCAGCAGCCAAGGGCGGGGGGCCTACGAGCAGTACTTC.

The rearrangement uses TRBV10-3 and TRBJ2-3; D remains ambiguous. The germline gives CDR1 ENHRY, CDR2 SYGVKD. CDR3 size: 15 residues. Trimming shortened V by 5 bases and J by 1 base, and 13 bases separated the two germline ends. The chain's CDR3 is CAISPALSGTDTQYF. In nucleotides, the CDR3 is TGTGCCATCAGTCCCGCCTTAAGCGGCACAGATACGCAGTATTTT.

This sequence joins TRBV6-5 and TRBJ1-6, with TRBD1 as a possible D gene (5 bases). Trimming shortened V by 2 bases and J by 6 bases, and 11 bases separated the two germline ends. Per the germline V gene, CDR1 is MNHEY and CDR2 is SVGAGI. The CDR3 has 15 amino acids. CDR3 loop: CASSYVTELNSPLHF. CDR3 coding DNA: TGTGCCAGCAGTTACGTGACAGAACTTAATTCACCCCTCCACTTT.

J is TRBJ2-2 and V is TRBV5-5; 8 bases align to TRBD1. J gave up 4 bases and V 2 bases, and 7 bases lay outside the gene matches. This CDR3 comprises 16 residues. Germline CDR1 is SGHKS and CDR2 is YYEKEE (reference sequence). The CDR3 loop reads CASSFRDRSLTGELFF. CDR3 DNA sequence: TGTGCCAGCAGCTTCCGGGACAGGTCGCTCACCGGGGAGCTGTTTTTT.

The CDR3 coding sequence is TGCGCCAGCAGCCAAGGGGCACAGGGGCAGAACTATGGCTACACCTTC. Amino acids: CASSQGAQGQNYGYTF. The chain recombines TRBV4-1 with TRBJ1-2; 7 bases are a match to TRBD1. This CDR3 is built from 16 residues. CDR1 is MGHRA and CDR2 is YSYEKL in the germline V gene. With V trimmed by 1 base and J by 2 bases, 7 bases remained unmatched.

CDR3: CVRSPRQENSYEQYF. The CDR3 DNA reads TGTGTCAGAAGTCCCAGACAGGAAAACTCCTACGAGCAGTACTTC. This rearrangement joins TRBV7-5 to TRBJ2-7; the table's D call of TRBD1 was not tested on the DNA. TRBV7-5 constitutes a pseudogene. The CDR3 sequence is 15 residues long.

The CDR3 region is CASSKDAFRTVYGYTF. DNA of the CDR3: TGTGCCAGCAGCAAAGACGCCTTTCGGACAGTCTATGGCTACACCTTC. The J gene is TRBJ1-2, the V gene TRBV21-1; TRBD1 was called by the table and not checked on the DNA. TRBV21-1 is given as a pseudogene. There are 16 residues in the CDR3.

This chain links TRBV10-3 with TRBJ1-5, with D possibly being TRBD1 (5 bases). Trimming took 3 bases from V and 9 from J, leaving 15 bases between them. Germline lookup yields CDR1 ENHRY and CDR2 SYGVKD. The CDR3 covers 14 residues. CDR3 residues: CAISDQGVRGPQHF. In DNA form, the CDR3 reads TGTGCCATCAGTGATCAAGGAGTTAGGGGGCCCCAGCATTTT.